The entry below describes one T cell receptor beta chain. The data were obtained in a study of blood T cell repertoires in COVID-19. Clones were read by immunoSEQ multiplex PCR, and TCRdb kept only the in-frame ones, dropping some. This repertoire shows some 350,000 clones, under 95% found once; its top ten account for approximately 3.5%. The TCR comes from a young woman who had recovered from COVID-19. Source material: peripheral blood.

The CDR3 protein is CASSLGTINTGELFF. The CDR3 DNA is TGTGCCAGCAGCTTGGGGACTATCAACACCGGGGAGCTGTTTTTT. The chain carries TRBV5-4 and TRBJ2-2, with D maybe TRBD2 (6 bases). Germline CDR1 SGHNT, CDR2 YYREEE (reference sequence). The V end was cut by 0 bases, the J end by 2 bases, with 8 bases between. This CDR3 has 15 residues.